These 25 T cell receptor beta chains came from one sample sequenced in a study of shared T cell receptors in the human thymus. Libraries were prepared by immunoSEQ multiplex PCR; TCRdb keeps only in-frame clonotypes and omits some of them. Here the sample spans hundreds of thousands of clones, roughly 88% being singletons. These data were likewise used in another study, on human thymus T cells.

Source material: thymocytes. Receptor source: a boy younger than two with a congenital heart defect.

The chain joins TRBV30 to TRBJ1-6; D gene ambiguous. V was cut by 5 bases and J by 6 bases, with 8 bases left in between. The CDR3 consists of 12 residues. Germline assignment: CDR1 GTSNPN and CDR2 SVGIG (reference sequence). This chain's CDR3 is CAWAMANSPLHF. The DNA of the CDR3 is TGTGCCTGGGCAATGGCTAATTCACCCCTCCACTTT.

The gene calls are TRBV10-2 and TRBJ1-1; the D is unclear. Germline CDR1 WSHSY, CDR2 SAAADI. Trimming removed 5 bases from V and 0 bases from J, with 13 bases in between. The CDR3 is made up of 15 amino acids. CDR3 loop: CASSSHRAMNTEAFF. In DNA form, the CDR3 reads TGCGCCAGCAGTAGCCACAGAGCCATGAACACTGAAGCTTTCTTT.

The V gene is TRBV4-3, the J gene TRBJ1-4; 9 bases are shared with TRBD1. Germline CDR1 is LGHNA and CDR2 is YSLEER. V shed 0 bases and J 5 bases; nucleotides not matched to a gene: 7. The CDR3 has 17 amino acids. Here the CDR3 DNA reads TGCGCCAGCAGCCAAGATCAGAGAGACAGGGGGAATGAAAAACTGTTTTTT. This gives the protein CASSQDQRDRGNEKLFF.

The chain has TRBV7-6 and TRBJ2-1, with a tentative D call TRBD1 (6 bases). Germline lookup yields CDR1 SGHVS and CDR2 FNYEAQ. The CDR3 length is 20 residues. The V end lost 1 base, the J end lost 8 bases, and 30 bases lay between the germline ends. CDR3 loop: CASSLVLGDTRIQLPDEQFF. CDR3 DNA: TGTGCCAGCAGCTTAGTCTTAGGGGACACTCGAATCCAACTTCCCGATGAGCAGTTCTTC.

The chain joins TRBV9 to TRBJ2-7; D is uncertain. From germline, CDR1 is SGDLS and CDR2 YYNGEE. This CDR3 is 13 amino acids long. Trimming stripped 0 bases from V and 5 bases from J, with 9 bases between. CDR3 in DNA: TGTGCCAGCAGCGTAGGGGCTAAGGACGAGCAGTACTTC. This sequence encodes CASSVGAKDEQYF.

The chain recombines TRBV11-2 with TRBJ2-5, with D hard to call. V was trimmed by 0 bases and J by 3 bases, leaving 8 bases between them. Germline CDR1 is SGHAT and CDR2 is FQNNGV. The CDR3 has 14 amino acids. In DNA form, the CDR3 reads TGTGCCAGCAGCTTAGATCGGCGGAAAGAGACCCAGTACTTC. Encoded protein: CASSLDRRKETQYF.

The rearrangement joins TRBV5-1 to TRBJ2-1; TRBD2 matches at 7 bases. This CDR3 region has 16 residues. The ends lost 4 bases at V and 0 bases at J; junction bases unmatched: 7. The germline gives CDR1 SGHRS, CDR2 YFSETQ. CDR3 region: CASSLAGRGSYNEQFF. The CDR3 nucleotides read TGCGCCAGCAGCCTCGCAGGGAGGGGCTCCTACAATGAGCAGTTCTTC.

J is TRBJ2-3 and V is TRBV30; TRBD2 agrees at 7 bases. After removal of 4 bases from V and 3 bases from J, the junction contained 16 bases not matched to a gene. The CDR3 covers 17 residues. CDR1 is GTSNPN, CDR2 SVGIG, per germline (reference sequence). CDR3 DNA: TGTGCCTGGACCAACATACCCGCGGGAGCGGGTACAGATACGCAGTATTTT. It codes for CAWTNIPAGAGTDTQYF.

The chain employs TRBV25-1 and TRBJ2-1; 10 bases are shared with TRBD1. J lost 7 bases, V lost 5 bases, and 8 bases had no gene match. Germline assignment: CDR1 MGHDK and CDR2 SYGVNS. The CDR3 extends over 15 amino acids. The CDR3 reads CASSHRDRGGNEQFF. In nucleotides, the CDR3 is TGTGCCAGCAGTCACCGGGACAGGGGCGGGAATGAGCAGTTCTTC.

The J gene is TRBJ1-3, the V gene TRBV5-4, with 10 nucleotides matching TRBD1. V lost 4 bases and J lost 1; bases outside the gene matches: 5. CDR1 is SGHNT and CDR2 is YYREEE in the germline V gene (reference sequence). The CDR3 contains 16 residues. This CDR3 reads CASSTGQGESGNTIYF. CDR3 coding DNA: TGTGCCAGCAGCACCGGACAGGGGGAATCTGGAAACACCATATATTTT. The full variable domain, with the rest looked up from reference TRBV5-4 and TRBJ1-3, is ETGVTQSPTHLIKTRGQQVTLRCSSQSGHNTVSWYQQALGQGPQFIFQYYREEENGRGNFPPRFSGLQFPNYSSELNVNALELDDSALYLCASSTGQGESGNTIYFGEGSWLTVV.

This clone was seen once. V gene TRBV7-9 combines with J gene TRBJ2-3; D gene uncertain. The CDR3 is made up of 15 amino acids. In germline, CDR1 is SEHNR, CDR2 FQNEAQ (reference sequence). V was cut by 1 base and J by 2 bases, with 10 bases left in between. As DNA, the CDR3 is TGTGCCAGCAGCTTAGGACGAGCGCTCACAGATACGCAGTATTTT. This translates into CASSLGRALTDTQYF.

This sequence joins TRBV6-5 and TRBJ1-4, with 9 bases identical to TRBD1. CDR3 size: 13 residues. The germline gives CDR1 MNHEY, CDR2 SVGAGI. Trimming removed 6 bases from V and 6 bases from J; junction bases left unmatched: 2. CDR3 nucleotides: TGTGCCAGCAGACAGGGGGCCGATGAAAAACTGTTTTTT. Amino acid sequence: CASRQGADEKLFF.

The count of this clone is one. The J gene is TRBJ1-5, the V gene TRBV10-3; 11 positions agree with TRBD1. The length of the CDR3 is 15 residues. Germline values: CDR1 ENHRY, CDR2 SYGVKD. With V trimmed by 0 bases and J by 6 bases, 1 base remained unmatched. CDR3 sequence reads: CAISESGQGAQPQHF. CDR3 nucleotide sequence: TGTGCCATCAGTGAGTCAGGACAGGGGGCTCAGCCCCAGCATTTT.

The chain is built from TRBV4-2 and TRBJ2-2; D call uncertain. The CDR3 length is 12 residues. Looked up from germline, CDR1 is LGHNA and CDR2 is YNFKEQ. The ends were cut back, 3 bases at V and 6 bases at J, with 5 bases in the middle. The CDR3 DNA sequence: TGTGCCAGCAGCCAGGCCCCCGGGGAGCTGTTTTTT. It encodes CASSQAPGELFF.

The chain is built from TRBV5-1 and TRBJ2-2, with a weak D call TRBD1 (6 bases). The CDR3 is 16 amino acids. Trimming pared 2 bases from V and 0 bases from J, leaving 11 bases between. Germline V gene sequence: CDR1 SGHRS, CDR2 YFSETQ. Written as DNA, the CDR3 is TGCGCCAGCAGCTTAGCCGGGACATCGAACACCGGGGAGCTGTTTTTT. It codes for CASSLAGTSNTGELFF.

This clone was seen more than once but under ten times. This rearrangement joins TRBV14 to TRBJ2-7; 7 nucleotides match TRBD1. With V trimmed by 4 bases and J by 0 bases, 3 bases remained unmatched. CDR3 size: 14 residues. Germline CDR1 SGHDN, CDR2 FVKESK. CDR3 coding DNA: TGTGCCAGCAGCCCGGGACAGTACTCCTACGAGCAGTACTTC. It codes for CASSPGQYSYEQYF.

The chain recombines TRBV12-2 with TRBJ2-7; TRBD2, the D gene given by the table, was not confirmed from the DNA. TRBV12-2 is an annotated pseudogene. The CDR3 covers 16 residues. The CDR3 DNA sequence: TGTGCAAGTCGCTTCCTCTACAGCCGACGGGACTACGAGCAGTACTTC. Amino acids: CASRFLYSRRDYEQYF.

The chain is built from TRBV6-5 and TRBJ2-5, with D perhaps matching TRBD2 (6 bases). V lost 2 bases and J 2 bases, leaving 9 bases between the germline ends. Germline-derived CDR1 and CDR2 are MNHEY and SVGAGI. The CDR3 is made up of 14 amino acids. CDR3 sequence: CASSYGGAQETQYF. The CDR3 DNA is TGTGCCAGCAGTTACGGCGGGGCTCAAGAGACCCAGTACTTC.

This clone has just one count. The chain employs TRBV28 and TRBJ2-1, with 9 bases aligning to TRBD2. The trim removed 10 bases at V and 3 bases at J, leaving 7 bases unmatched. There are 14 residues in the CDR3. From germline, CDR1 is MDHEN and CDR2 SYDVKM. CDR3 bases: TGTGCCACCCTTAGCGGGAGAGTCTACAATGAGCAGTTCTTC. Translated: CATLSGRVYNEQFF.

The V and J genes are TRBV5-6 and TRBJ1-2, with 9 bases aligning to TRBD1. V shed 4 bases, J shed 6 bases, and the junction held 13 bases outside the gene matches. Germline values: CDR1 SGHDT, CDR2 YYEEEE. CDR3 length equals 16 residues. CDR3 bases: TGTGCCAGCAGCACGTTCTCGACAGGGGGGAGGGATGGCTACACCTTC. This translates into CASSTFSTGGRDGYTF. The variable domain in full, with the rest retrieved from reference TRBV5-6 and TRBJ1-2, is DAGVTQSPTHLIKTRGQQVTLRCSPKSGHDTVSWYQQALGQGPQFIFQYYEEEERQRGNFPDRFSGHQFPNYSSELNVNALLLGDSALYLCASSTFSTGGRDGYTFGSGTRLTVV.

The chain links TRBV4-1 to TRBJ2-7, with unresolved D. The CDR3 totals 15 residues. Trimming pared 0 bases from V and 2 bases from J, leaving 11 bases between. Germline CDR1 is MGHRA and CDR2 is YSYEKL. The CDR3 spells CASSQEPPHTYEQYF. The CDR3 bases are TGCGCCAGCAGCCAAGAACCCCCTCACACCTACGAGCAGTACTTC.

The rearrangement links TRBV4-3 to TRBJ2-1; TRBD2 agrees at 9 bases. V dropped 0 bases and J dropped 8; count of bases not matched to a gene: 11. CDR1 LGHNA and CDR2 YSLEER come from the germline V gene. The CDR3 runs 17 residues. CDR3 sequence: CASSQDLGVAGAYEQFF. The CDR3, as DNA: TGCGCCAGCAGCCAAGATCTCGGTGTAGCGGGAGCATATGAGCAGTTCTTC.

Here the CDR3 DNA reads TGTGCCAGCAGTCTAACTAGCGGCACAGATACGCAGTATTTT. It specifies CASSLTSGTDTQYF. The J gene is TRBJ2-3, the V gene TRBV28; 7 bases agree with TRBD2. The CDR3 loop spans 14 amino acids. Germline values: CDR1 MDHEN, CDR2 SYDVKM. Losses at the gene ends were 5 bases for V and 1 base for J; bases not matched to a gene: 3. The entire variable domain, with the rest obtained from reference TRBV28 and TRBJ2-3, is as follows: DVKVTQSSRYLVKRTGEKVFLECVQDMDHENMFWYRQDPGLGLRLIYFSYDVKMKEKGDIPEGYSVSREKKERFSLILESASTNQTSMYLCASSLTSGTDTQYFGPGTRLTVL.

The chain employs TRBV5-1 and TRBJ1-1, with a weak D call TRBD1 (5 bases). The CDR3 contains 13 residues. Trimming removed 4 bases at V and 3 bases at J, with 10 bases between. Germline CDR1 reads SGHRS; CDR2 reads YFSETQ. The DNA for the CDR3 is TGCGCCAGCAGCCCCGGGGGGGACACTGAAGCTTTCTTT. Its protein product is CASSPGGDTEAFF.

The V gene is TRBV27, the J gene TRBJ2-2; 8 bases are shared with TRBD1. Germline CDR1 is MNHEY and CDR2 is SMNVEV (reference sequence). The J segment lost 7 bases and the V segment lost 5 bases, leaving 9 bases of the junction unmatched. The CDR3 contains 15 residues. This CDR3 reads CASSLSRGRDGELFF. The CDR3 DNA sequence: TGTGCCAGCAGTCTCTCCAGGGGGCGGGACGGGGAGCTGTTTTTT.